Listed below are T cell receptor beta chains from one sample, sequenced in a study of T cells in Graves' hyperthyroidism and ophthalmopathy. TCRdb re-analysed the multiplex PCR reads in MiXCR, keeping a single row per CDR3 protein. The repertoire holds 660,000 or so distinct CDR3 sequences, more than 20% seen once, with under 35% in the top ten. Sequenced input: blood. The receptor set was obtained from a man aged 30 to 39 with Graves' ophthalmopathy. Each CDR3 is given without its conserved first and last residue.

J gene: TRBJ2-1; V gene: TRBV7-2; CDR3 protein: ASSLAGGAMKQF
J gene: TRBJ2-4; V gene: TRBV28; CDR3 protein: AVRQNLAKNIQY
J gene: TRBJ2-7; V gene: TRBV29-1; CDR3 protein: SVGRSGSYEQY
J gene: TRBJ2-3; V gene: TRBV28; CDR3 protein: ASADLAGAATDTQY
J gene: TRBJ2-1; V gene: TRBV27; CDR3 protein: ASSLSARLAGGPYEQF
J gene: TRBJ1-5; V gene: TRBV7-2; CDR3 protein: ASSWGTSQPQH
J gene: TRBJ1-1; V gene: TRBV28; CDR3 protein: ASSLGQGITEAF
J gene: TRBJ2-1; V gene: TRBV28; CDR3 protein: ASSPLGSVDNEQF
J gene: TRBJ1-3; V gene: TRBV5-1; CDR3 protein: ASSSTLGTIY
J gene: TRBJ1-3; V gene: TRBV6-1; CDR3 protein: ASSDFGGISGNTIY
J gene: TRBJ1-2; V gene: TRBV9; CDR3 protein: ASSVEVTARNYGYT
J gene: TRBJ1-2; V gene: TRBV11-2; CDR3 protein: ASSFGWGTGDGYT
J gene: TRBJ2-7; V gene: TRBV29-1; CDR3 protein: SVLQGWGLNYEQY
J gene: TRBJ1-2; V gene: TRBV5-8; CDR3 protein: ASSTGTPGGYGYT
J gene: TRBJ2-1; V gene: TRBV4-1; CDR3 protein: ASGQERYNFGQF
J gene: TRBJ2-1; V gene: TRBV4-1; CDR3 protein: ASRGTSTEQF
J gene: TRBJ1-6; V gene: TRBV5-1; CDR3 protein: ASSLGPTGNNSPLH
J gene: TRBJ1-1; V gene: TRBV19; CDR3 protein: ASMDRGREAF
J gene: TRBJ1-3; V gene: TRBV13; CDR3 protein: ASSLVTGLGIY
J gene: TRBJ2-1; V gene: TRBV7-9; CDR3 protein: ASSSIEGLADYNEQF
J gene: TRBJ1-4; V gene: TRBV10-3; CDR3 protein: ANPSDRGVGSTNEKLF
J gene: TRBJ2-5; V gene: TRBV27; CDR3 protein: ASRGIGGGQETQY
J gene: TRBJ2-2; V gene: TRBV24-1; CDR3 protein: ATSDTTGSGTGELF
J gene: TRBJ1-1; V gene: TRBV24-1; CDR3 protein: ATSESGITEAF